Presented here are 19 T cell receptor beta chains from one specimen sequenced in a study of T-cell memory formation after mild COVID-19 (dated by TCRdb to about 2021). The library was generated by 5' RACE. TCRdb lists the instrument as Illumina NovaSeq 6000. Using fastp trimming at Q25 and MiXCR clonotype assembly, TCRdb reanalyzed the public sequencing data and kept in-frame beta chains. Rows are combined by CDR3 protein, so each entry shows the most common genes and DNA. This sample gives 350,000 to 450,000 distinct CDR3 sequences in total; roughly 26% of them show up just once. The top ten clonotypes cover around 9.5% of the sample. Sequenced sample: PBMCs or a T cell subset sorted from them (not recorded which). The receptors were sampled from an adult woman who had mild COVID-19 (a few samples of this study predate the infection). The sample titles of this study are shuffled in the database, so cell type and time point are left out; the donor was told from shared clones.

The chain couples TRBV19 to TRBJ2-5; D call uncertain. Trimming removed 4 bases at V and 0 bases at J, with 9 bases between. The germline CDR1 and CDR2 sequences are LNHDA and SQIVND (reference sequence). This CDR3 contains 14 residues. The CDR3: CASSSGVYQETQYF. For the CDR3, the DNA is TGTGCCAGTAGTAGCGGAGTGTACCAAGAGACCCAGTACTTC.

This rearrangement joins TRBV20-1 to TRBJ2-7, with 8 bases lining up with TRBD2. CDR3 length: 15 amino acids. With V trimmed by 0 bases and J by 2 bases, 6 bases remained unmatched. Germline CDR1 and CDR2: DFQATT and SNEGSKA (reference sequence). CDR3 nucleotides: TGCAGTGCTAGAGATCGGGGGGGACTCGCCTACGAGCAGTACTTC. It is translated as CSARDRGGLAYEQYF.

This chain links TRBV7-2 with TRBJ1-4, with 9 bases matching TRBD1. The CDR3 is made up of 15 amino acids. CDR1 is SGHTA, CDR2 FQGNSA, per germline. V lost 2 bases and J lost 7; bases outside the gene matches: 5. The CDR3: CASSLNRGRGEKLFF. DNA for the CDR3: TGTGCCAGCAGCTTAAACAGGGGGCGAGGTGAAAAACTGTTTTTT.

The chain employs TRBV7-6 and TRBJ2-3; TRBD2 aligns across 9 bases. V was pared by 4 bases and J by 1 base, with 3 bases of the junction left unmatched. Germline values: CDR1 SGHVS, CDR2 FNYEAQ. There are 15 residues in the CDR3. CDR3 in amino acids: CASSWRGGGTDTQYF. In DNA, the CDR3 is TGTGCCAGCAGCTGGCGCGGGGGGGGCACAGATACGCAGTATTTT.

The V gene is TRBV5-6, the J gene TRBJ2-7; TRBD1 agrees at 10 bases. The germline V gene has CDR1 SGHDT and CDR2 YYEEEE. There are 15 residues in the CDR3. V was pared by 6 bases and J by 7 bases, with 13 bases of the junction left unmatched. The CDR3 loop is CASTDRQGAWWEQYF. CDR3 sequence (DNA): TGTGCCAGCACTGATCGACAGGGGGCTTGGTGGGAGCAGTACTTC.

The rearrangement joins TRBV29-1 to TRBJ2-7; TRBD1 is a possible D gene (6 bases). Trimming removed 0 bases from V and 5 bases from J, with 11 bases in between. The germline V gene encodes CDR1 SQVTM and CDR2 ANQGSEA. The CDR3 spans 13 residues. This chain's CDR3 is CSVEDKGDNEQYF. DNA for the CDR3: TGCAGCGTTGAAGATAAGGGGGACAACGAGCAGTACTTC.

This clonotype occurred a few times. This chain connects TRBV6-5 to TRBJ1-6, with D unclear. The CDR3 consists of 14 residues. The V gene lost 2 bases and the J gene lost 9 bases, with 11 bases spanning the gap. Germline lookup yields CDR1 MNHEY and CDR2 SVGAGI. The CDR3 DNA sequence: TGTGCCAGCAGTTACAAGGATGGTGGTTCACCCCTCCACTTT. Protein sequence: CASSYKDGGSPLHF.

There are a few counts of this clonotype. CDR3 amino acids: CATSETGRLYGYTF. DNA of the CDR3: TGTGCCACCAGTGAAACCGGACGTCTCTATGGCTACACCTTC. The chain has TRBV24-1 and TRBJ1-2; no firm D call. The CDR3 has 14 amino acids. Germline lookup yields CDR1 KGHDR and CDR2 SFDVKD. The V end was cut by 4 bases, the J end by 4 bases, with 12 bases between.

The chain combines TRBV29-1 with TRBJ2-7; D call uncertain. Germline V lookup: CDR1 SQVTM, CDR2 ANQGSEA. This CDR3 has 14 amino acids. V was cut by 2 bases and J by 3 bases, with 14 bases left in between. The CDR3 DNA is TGCAGCGTTGAAAGATACGCAGAAGACTACGAGCAGTACTTC. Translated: CSVERYAEDYEQYF.

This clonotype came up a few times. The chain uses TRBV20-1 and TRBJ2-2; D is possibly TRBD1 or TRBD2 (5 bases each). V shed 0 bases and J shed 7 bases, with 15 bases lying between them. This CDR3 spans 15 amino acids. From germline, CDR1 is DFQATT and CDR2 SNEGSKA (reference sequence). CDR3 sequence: CSARDPGRGGGELFF. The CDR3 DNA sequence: TGCAGTGCTAGAGATCCGGGACGTGGGGGCGGGGAGCTGTTTTTT.

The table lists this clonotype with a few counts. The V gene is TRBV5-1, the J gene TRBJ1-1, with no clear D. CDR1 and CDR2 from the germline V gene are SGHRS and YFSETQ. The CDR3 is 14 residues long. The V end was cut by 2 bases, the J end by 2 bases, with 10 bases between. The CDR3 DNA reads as TGCGCCAGCAGCTTAAGTTGGTCAAACACTGAAGCTTTCTTT. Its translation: CASSLSWSNTEAFF.

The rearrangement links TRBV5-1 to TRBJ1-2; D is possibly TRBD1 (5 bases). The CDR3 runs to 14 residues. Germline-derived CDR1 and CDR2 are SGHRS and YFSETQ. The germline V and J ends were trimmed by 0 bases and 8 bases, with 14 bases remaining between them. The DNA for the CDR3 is TGCGCCAGCAGCTTGGTTCGGGGGTCGGAAGGCTACACCTTC. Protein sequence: CASSLVRGSEGYTF.

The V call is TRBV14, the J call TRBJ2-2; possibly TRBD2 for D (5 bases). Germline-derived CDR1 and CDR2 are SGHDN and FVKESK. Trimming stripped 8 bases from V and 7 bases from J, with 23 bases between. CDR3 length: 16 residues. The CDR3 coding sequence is TGTGCCAGCTCTTCGGGGAACTTGGGCCACTTCGGGGAGCTGTTTTTT. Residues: CASSSGNLGHFGELFF. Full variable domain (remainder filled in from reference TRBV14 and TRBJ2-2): EAGVTQFPSHSVIEKGQTVTLRCDPISGHDNLYWYRRVMGKEIKFLLHFVKESKQDESGMPNNRFLAERTGGTYSTLKVQPAELEDSGVYFCASSSGNLGHFGELFFGEGSRLTVL.

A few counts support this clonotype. CDR3 loop: CASSPYRQGARGYTF. The CDR3 DNA reads TGTGCCAGCAGCCCCTACCGACAGGGGGCTCGCGGCTACACCTTC. This chain uses TRBV9 with TRBJ1-2, with TRBD1 identical over 10 bases. V trimming: 4 bases; J trimming: 8 bases; junction bases outside the gene matches: 11. CDR1 SGDLS and CDR2 YYNGEE come from the germline V gene. This CDR3 has 15 amino acids.

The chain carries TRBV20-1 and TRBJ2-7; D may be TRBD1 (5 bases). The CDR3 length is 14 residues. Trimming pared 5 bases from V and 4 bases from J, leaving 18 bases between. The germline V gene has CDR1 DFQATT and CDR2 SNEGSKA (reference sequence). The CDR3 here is CSAGRTGGRYEQYF. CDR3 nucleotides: TGCAGTGCTGGGCGAACAGGTGGCCGGTACGAGCAGTACTTC.

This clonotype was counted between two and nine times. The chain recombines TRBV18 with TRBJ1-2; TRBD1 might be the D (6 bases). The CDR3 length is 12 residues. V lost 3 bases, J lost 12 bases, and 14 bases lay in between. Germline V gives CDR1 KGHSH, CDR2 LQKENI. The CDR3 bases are TGTGCCAGCTCACCGAAGGGTCAGGGGAACACCTTC. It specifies CASSPKGQGNTF.

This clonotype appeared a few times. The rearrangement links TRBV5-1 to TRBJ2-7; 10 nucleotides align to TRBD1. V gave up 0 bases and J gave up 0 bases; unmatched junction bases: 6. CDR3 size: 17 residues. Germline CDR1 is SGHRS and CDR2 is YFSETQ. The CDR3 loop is CASSLETRDRGSYEQYF. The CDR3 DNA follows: TGCGCCAGCAGCTTGGAGACAAGGGACAGGGGCTCCTACGAGCAGTACTTC.

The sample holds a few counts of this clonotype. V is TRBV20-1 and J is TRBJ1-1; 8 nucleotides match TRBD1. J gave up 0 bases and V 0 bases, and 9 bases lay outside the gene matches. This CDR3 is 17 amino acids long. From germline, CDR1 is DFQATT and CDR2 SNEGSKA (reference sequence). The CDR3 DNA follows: TGCAGTGCTAGAGATCCCAGGGGGCCCGGCATGAACACTGAAGCTTTCTTT. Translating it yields CSARDPRGPGMNTEAFF.

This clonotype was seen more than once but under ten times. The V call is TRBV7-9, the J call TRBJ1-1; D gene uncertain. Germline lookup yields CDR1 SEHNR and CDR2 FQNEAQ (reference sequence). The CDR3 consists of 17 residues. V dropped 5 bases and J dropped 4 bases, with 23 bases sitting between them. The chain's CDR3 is CASSPTEIPFTRTEAFF. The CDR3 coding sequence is TGTGCCAGCAGCCCAACAGAAATTCCGTTTACTCGCACTGAAGCTTTCTTT.